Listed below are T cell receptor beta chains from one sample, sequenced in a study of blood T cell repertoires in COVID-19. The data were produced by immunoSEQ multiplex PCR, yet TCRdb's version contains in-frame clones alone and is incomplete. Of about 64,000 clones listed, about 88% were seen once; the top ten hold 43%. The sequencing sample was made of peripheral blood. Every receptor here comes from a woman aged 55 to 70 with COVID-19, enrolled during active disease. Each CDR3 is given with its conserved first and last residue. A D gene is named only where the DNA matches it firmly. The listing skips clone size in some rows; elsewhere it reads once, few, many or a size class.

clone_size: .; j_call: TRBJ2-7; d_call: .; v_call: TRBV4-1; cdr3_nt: TGCGCCAGCAGCCAAGTCGGGGGAGGCGAGCAGTACTTC; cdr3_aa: CASSQVGGGEQYF
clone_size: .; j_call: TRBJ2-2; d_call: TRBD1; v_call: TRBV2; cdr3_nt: TGTGCCAGCGCCGACAGGGGGTCCACCGGGGAGCTGTTTTTT; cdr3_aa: CASADRGSTGELFF
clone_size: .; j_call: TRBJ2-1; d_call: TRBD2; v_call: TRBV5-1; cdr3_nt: TGCGCCAGCAGCTCCGGTATCGGGACTAGCGGGAGAGACAATGAGCAGTTCTTC; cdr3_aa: CASSSGIGTSGRDNEQFF
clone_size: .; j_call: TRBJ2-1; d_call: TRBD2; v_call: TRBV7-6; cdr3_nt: TGTGCCAGCAGCCCGGGGACTAGCCGGAGCTCCTACAATGAGCAGTTCTTC; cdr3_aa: CASSPGTSRSSYNEQFF
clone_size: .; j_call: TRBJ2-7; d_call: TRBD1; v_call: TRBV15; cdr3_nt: TGTGCCACCCGGCAGACAGGGTCCTACGAGCAGTACTTC; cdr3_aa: CATRQTGSYEQYF
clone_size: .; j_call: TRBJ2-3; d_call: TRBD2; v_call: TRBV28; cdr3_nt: TGTGCCAGCAGTTTTTCGGGACTAGCGGGTGCAGATACGCAGTATTTT; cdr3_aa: CASSFSGLAGADTQYF
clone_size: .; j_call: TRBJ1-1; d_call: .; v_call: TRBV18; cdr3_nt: TGTGCCAGCTCACCTGTGCAGGCGAACACTGAAGCTTTCTTT; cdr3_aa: CASSPVQANTEAFF
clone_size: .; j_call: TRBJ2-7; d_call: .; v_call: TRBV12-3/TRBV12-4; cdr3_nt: TGTGCCAGCAGTCGGGACTTCGCCTACGAGCAGTACTTC; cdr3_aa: CASSRDFAYEQYF
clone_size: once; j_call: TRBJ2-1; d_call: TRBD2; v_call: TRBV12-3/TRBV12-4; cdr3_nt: TGTGCCAGCAGACGTGGACTAGACAATGAGCAGTTCTTC; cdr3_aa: CASRRGLDNEQFF
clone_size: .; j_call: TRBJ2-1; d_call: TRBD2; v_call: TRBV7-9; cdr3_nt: TGTGCCAGCAGCTTAGCGCCGACTAGCGGGGGGGCGCAGTTCTTC; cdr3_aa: CASSLAPTSGGAQFF
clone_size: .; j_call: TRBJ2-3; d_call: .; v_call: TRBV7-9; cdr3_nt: TGTGCCAGCAGCTTATGGCGGGGATCCCACATTAGCACAGATACGCAGTATTTT; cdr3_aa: CASSLWRGSHISTDTQYF
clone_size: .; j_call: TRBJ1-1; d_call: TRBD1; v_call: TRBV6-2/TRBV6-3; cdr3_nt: TGTGCCAGCAGTTTTACAGGGGAAACTGAAGCTTTCTTT; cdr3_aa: CASSFTGETEAFF
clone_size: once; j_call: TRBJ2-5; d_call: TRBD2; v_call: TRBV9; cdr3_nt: TGTGCCAGCAGCACGTTAGCGGGAGGGGGAGAGACCCAGTACTTC; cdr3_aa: CASSTLAGGGETQYF
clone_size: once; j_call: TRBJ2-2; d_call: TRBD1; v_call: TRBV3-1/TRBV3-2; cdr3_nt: TGTGCCAGCAGCCAAGCCGGACAGGTCACCGGGGAGCTGTTTTTT; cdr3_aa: CASSQAGQVTGELFF
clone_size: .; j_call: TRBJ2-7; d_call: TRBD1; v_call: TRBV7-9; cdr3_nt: TGTGCCAGCAGCCCGGACAGGGGAAAGTACGAGCAGTACTTC; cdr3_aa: CASSPDRGKYEQYF
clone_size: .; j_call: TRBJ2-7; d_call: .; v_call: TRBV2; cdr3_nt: TGTGCCAGCAGTCCGACAGCCTACGAGCAGTACTTC; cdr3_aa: CASSPTAYEQYF
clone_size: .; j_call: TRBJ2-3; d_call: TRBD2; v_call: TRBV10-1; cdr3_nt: TGCGCCAGCAGTTGGCTAGCGGGAGTGGCGAACACAGATACGCAGTATTTT; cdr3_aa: CASSWLAGVANTDTQYF
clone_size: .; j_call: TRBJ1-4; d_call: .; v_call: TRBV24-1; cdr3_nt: TGTGCCACCAGTGTAAAAGGGGATGCTAATGAAAAACTGTTTTTT; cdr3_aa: CATSVKGDANEKLFF
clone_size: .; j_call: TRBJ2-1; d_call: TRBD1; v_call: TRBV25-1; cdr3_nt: TGTGCCAGCAGTGAACAGGGGGCGCGAGGTGAGCAGTTCTTC; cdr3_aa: CASSEQGARGEQFF
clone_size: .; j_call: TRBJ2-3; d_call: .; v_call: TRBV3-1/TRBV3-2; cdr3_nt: TGTGCCAGCAGCCGGAGGGACTTTTACACAGATACGCAGTATTTT; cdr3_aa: CASSRRDFYTDTQYF
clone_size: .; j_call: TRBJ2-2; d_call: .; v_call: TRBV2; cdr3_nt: TGTGCCAGCATCTACCCAAACACCGGGGAGCTGTTTTTT; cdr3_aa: CASIYPNTGELFF
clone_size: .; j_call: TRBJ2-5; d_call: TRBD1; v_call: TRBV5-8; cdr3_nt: TGTGCCAGCAGCAGGGACAGGGGTTTGGAGACCCAGTACTTC; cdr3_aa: CASSRDRGLETQYF
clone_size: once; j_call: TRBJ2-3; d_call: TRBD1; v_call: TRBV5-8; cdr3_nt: TGTGCCAGCAGCTACCTAGGACAGGGTATCTTCACAGATACGCAGTATTTT; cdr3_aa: CASSYLGQGIFTDTQYF
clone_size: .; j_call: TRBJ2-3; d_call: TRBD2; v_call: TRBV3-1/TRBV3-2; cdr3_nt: TGTGTCAGCAGCCAAGCGGGGGGACCCTACTCTACAGATACGCAGTATTTT; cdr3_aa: CVSSQAGGPYSTDTQYF
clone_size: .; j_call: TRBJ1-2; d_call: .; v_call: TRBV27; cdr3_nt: TGTGCCAGCAGTTCCCTAGGGGGAGTCTATGGCTACACCTTC; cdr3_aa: CASSSLGGVYGYTF
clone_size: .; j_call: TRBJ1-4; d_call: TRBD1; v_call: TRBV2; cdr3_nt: TGTGCCAGCAAGATTGGACAGGGTAATGAAAAACTGTTTTTT; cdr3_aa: CASKIGQGNEKLFF
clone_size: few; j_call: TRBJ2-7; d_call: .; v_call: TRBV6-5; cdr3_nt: TGTGCCAGCAGTTACGCGTACAGGGCCTACGAGCAGTACTTC; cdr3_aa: CASSYAYRAYEQYF
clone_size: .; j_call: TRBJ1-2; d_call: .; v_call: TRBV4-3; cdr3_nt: TGCGCCAGCAGCTCTTTCAGGGAGGGCTATGGCTACACCTTC; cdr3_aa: CASSSFREGYGYTF
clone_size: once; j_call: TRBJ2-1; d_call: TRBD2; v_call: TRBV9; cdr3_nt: TGTGCCAGCAGCGAACATGGACTAGTGGATGAGCAGTTCTTC; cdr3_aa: CASSEHGLVDEQFF
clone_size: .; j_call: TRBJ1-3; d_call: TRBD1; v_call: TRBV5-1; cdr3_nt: TGCGCCAGCACCCAAGGACAGGCTTCGGACACCATATATTTT; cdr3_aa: CASTQGQASDTIYF
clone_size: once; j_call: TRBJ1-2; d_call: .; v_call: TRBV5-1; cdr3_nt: TGCGCCAGCAGCTCAGGACAGAACAACTATGGCTACACCTTC; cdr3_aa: CASSSGQNNYGYTF
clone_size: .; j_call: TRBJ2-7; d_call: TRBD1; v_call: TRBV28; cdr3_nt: TGTGCCAGCAAGGTGGGGACAGACGACTACGAGCAGTACTTC; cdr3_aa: CASKVGTDDYEQYF
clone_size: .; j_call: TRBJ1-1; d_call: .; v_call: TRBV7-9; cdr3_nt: TGTGCCAGCAGCCCGAGTAACACTGAAGCTTTCTTT; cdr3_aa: CASSPSNTEAFF
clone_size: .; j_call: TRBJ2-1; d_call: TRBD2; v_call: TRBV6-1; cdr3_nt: TGTGCCAGCAGTGAAGTAGGACTAGCGACTATGGAAGAGTACAATGAGCAGTTCTTC; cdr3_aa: CASSEVGLATMEEYNEQFF
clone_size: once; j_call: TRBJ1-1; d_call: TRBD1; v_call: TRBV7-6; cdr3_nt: TGTGCCAGCAGCTACACAGGGGGCCTGGCACCAAACACTGAAGCTTTCTTT; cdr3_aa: CASSYTGGLAPNTEAFF
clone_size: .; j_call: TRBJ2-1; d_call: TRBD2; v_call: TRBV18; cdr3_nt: TGTGCCAGCTCACCCCGGACTAGCGGGGGGGCGGATGAGCAGTTCTTC; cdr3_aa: CASSPRTSGGADEQFF
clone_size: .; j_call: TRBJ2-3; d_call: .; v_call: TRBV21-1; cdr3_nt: TGTGCCAGCAGCCCTCTTAAAGCGCCAGGGACAGCCACAGATACGCAGTATTTT; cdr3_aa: CASSPLKAPGTATDTQYF
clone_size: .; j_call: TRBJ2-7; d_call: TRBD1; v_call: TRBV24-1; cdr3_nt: TGTGCCACCAGTGGCAGGGGGCCCGAGCAGTACTTC; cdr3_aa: CATSGRGPEQYF
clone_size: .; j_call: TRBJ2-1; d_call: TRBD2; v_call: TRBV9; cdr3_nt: TGTGCCAGCAGCGGTGTCTGGGAGGGCCTCAATGAGCAGTTCTTC; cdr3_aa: CASSGVWEGLNEQFF
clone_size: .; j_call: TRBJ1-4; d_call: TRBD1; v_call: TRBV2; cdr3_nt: TGTGCCAGCAGTGAAATACAGGGGGCTAATGAAAAACTGTTTTTT; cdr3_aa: CASSEIQGANEKLFF
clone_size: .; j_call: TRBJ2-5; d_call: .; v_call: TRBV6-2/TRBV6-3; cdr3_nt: TGTGCCAGCAGTGTAGAGGAGACCCAGTACTTC; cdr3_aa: CASSVEETQYF
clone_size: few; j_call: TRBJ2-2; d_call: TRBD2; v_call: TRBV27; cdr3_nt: TGTGCCAGCAGTACGCTACTAGCGGGGGGATTCACCGGGGAGCTGTTTTTT; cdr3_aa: CASSTLLAGGFTGELFF
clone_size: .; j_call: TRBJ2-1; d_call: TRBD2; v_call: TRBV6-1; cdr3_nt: TGTGCCAGCAGTGAAGAAAACGGGGGAGGGCCGTTGGATGAGCAGTTCTTC; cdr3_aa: CASSEENGGGPLDEQFF
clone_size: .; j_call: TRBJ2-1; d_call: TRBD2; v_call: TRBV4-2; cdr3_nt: TGTGCCAGCAGCCAGATAGCGGGGGCACTCTCAAATGAGCAGTTCTTC; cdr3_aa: CASSQIAGALSNEQFF
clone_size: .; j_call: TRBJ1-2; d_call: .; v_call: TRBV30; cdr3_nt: TGTGCCTGGAGTGGGCAGGGCTTTGGCTACACCTTC; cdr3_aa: CAWSGQGFGYTF
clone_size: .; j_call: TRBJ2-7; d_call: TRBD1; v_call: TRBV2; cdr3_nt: TGTGCCACCAAAGACAGGGTACACGAGCAGTACTTC; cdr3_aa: CATKDRVHEQYF
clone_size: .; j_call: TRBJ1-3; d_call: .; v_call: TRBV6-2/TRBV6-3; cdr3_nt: TGTGCCAGCAGTTCCCGGGCCACGGGACACTTCTCTGGAAACACCATATATTTT; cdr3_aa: CASSSRATGHFSGNTIYF
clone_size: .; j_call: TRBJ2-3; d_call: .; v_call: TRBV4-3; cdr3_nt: TGCGCCAGCAGCCAAGAGGCGGCGTACACCTCAGATACGCAGTATTTT; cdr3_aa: CASSQEAAYTSDTQYF
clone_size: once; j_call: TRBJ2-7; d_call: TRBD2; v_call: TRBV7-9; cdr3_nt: TGTGCCAGCAGTCATACTAGCGGGAGCACCTACGAGCAGTACTTC; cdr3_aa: CASSHTSGSTYEQYF
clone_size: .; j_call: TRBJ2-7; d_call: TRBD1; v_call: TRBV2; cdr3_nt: TGTGCCAGCATACTCCAGGACAGGGACTACGAGCAGTACTTC; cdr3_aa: CASILQDRDYEQYF
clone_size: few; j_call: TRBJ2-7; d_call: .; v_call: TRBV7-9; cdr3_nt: TGTGCCAGCAGCTTTGTCTCTCCGGCCTACGAGCAGTACTTC; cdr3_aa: CASSFVSPAYEQYF
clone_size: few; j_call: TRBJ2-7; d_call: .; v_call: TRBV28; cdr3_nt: TGTGCCAGCAGTTTTTATATTCGCGAGCAGTACTTC; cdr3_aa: CASSFYIREQYF
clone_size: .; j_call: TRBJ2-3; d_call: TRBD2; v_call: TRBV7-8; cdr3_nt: TGTGCCAGCAGCTTAGATATAGCGGGGGGACAAATAACTAGCACAGATACGCAGTATTTT; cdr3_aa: CASSLDIAGGQITSTDTQYF